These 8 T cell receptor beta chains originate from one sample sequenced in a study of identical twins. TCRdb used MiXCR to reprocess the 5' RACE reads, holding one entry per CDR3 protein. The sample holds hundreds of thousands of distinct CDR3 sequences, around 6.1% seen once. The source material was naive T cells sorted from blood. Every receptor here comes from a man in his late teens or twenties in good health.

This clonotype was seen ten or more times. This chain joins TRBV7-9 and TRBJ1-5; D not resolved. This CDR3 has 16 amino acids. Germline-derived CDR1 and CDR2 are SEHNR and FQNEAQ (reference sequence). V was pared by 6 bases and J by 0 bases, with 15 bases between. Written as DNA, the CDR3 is TGTGCCAGCAGTCGTCGATCGAGGCATAGCAATCAGCCCCAGCATTTT. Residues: CASSRRSRHSNQPQHF.

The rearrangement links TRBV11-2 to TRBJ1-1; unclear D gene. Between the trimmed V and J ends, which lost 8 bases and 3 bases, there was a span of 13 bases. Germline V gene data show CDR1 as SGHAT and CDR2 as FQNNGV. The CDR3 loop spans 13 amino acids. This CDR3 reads CASRNGPYTEAFF. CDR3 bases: TGTGCCAGCCGTAACGGCCCGTACACTGAAGCTTTCTTT.

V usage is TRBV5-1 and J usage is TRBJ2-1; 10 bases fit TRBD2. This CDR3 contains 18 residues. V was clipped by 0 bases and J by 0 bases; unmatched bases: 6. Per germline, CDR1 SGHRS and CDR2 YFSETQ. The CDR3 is CASSLAGASGSSYNEQFF. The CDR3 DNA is TGCGCCAGCAGCTTGGCCGGAGCTAGCGGGAGCTCCTACAATGAGCAGTTCTTC.

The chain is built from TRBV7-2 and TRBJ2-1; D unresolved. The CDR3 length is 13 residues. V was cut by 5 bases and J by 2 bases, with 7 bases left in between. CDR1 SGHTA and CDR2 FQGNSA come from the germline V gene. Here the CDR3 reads CASSVSTYNEQFF. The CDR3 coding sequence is TGTGCCAGCAGCGTTTCAACCTACAATGAGCAGTTCTTC.

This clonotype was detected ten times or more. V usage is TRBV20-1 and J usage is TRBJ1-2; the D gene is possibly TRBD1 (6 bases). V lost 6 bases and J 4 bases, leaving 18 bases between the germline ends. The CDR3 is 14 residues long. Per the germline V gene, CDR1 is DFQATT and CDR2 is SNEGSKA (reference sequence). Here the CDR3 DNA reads TGCAGTGCCAAAGAAGTGGACAGAAGCTATGGCTACACCTTC. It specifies CSAKEVDRSYGYTF.

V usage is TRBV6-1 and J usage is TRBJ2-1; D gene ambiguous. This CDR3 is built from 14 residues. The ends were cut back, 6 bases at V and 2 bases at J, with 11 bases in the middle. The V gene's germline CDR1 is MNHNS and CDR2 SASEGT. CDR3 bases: TGTGCCAGCAGCCTACAACTCGCCTACAATGAGCAGTTCTTC. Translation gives CASSLQLAYNEQFF.

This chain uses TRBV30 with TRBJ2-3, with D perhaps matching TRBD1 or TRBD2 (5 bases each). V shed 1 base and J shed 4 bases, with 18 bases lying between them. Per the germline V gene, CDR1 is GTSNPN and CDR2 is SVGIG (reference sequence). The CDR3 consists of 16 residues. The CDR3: CAWSDLGTRSADTQYF. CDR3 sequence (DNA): TGTGCCTGGAGTGATCTTGGGACCAGATCGGCAGATACGCAGTATTTT.

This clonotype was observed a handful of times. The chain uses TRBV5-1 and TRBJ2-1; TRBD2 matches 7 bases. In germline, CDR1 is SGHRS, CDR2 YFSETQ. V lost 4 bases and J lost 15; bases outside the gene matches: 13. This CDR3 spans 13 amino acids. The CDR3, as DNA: TGCGCCAGCAGCCCCCCCCAGGGCGGGAGTCTGTTCTTC. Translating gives CASSPPQGGSLFF. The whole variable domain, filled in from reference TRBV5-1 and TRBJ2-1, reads KAGVTQTPRYLIKTRGQQVTLSCSPISGHRSVSWYQQTPGQGLQFLFEYFSETQRNKGNFPGRFSGRQFSNSRSEMNVSTLELGDSALYLCASSPPQGGSLFFGPGTRLTVL.